This TCR beta chain was sequenced in a study of T-cell memory formation after mild COVID-19 (dated by TCRdb to the early 2020s). In terms of the full investigation: TCR sequence clusters from the two donors were largely donor specific. In a couple of donors, T-cell clones that expanded and contracted after mild COVID-19 were followed by sequencing TCRalpha and TCRbeta repertoires longitudinally. The cohort comprised two young, previously healthy adult volunteers, one female and one male. What the study reported, not specific to this receptor: Some responding clones were found in pre-infection memory, which suggests that pre-existing cross-reactive memory T cells took part in the SARS-CoV-2 response. Clones contracting from day 15 to 85 had balanced CD4/CD8 phenotypes, while a second wave expanding from day 15 to 37 was biased towards CD4+. Contracting CD4+ clones turned up mainly in the CM and EM memory subsets, whereas EMRA was where CD8+ clones were enriched. Only a couple of mild cases were covered by the study, and larger cohorts that include severe cases with pre-infection samples were considered necessary. Whether the second-wave clones peaking on day 37 were SARS-CoV-2 specific was not confirmed.

Including cysteine and phenylalanine, the CDR3 has 14 amino acids. Solely the CDR3 DNA is kept, with 42 bases framed from the first base. V and J lose 4 bases and 6 bases, and a span of 14 bases separates them. The germline V gene sets CDR1 to SGHRS and CDR2 to YFSETQ. PBMCs were isolated by Ficoll-Paque density gradient centrifugation. For this clonotype: Its cognate antigen has yet to be identified. No base quality information exists; no much larger clone differs at one position.

The listed sequencing device is Illumina NovaSeq 6000. TCRalpha and TCRbeta cDNA libraries were built by 5'RACE with constant-segment primers, adding sample barcodes and unique molecular identifiers. RNA was extracted from every sample with Trizol reagent. The libraries were amplified in two PCR steps, and the second step added a second sample barcode and Illumina TruSeq adapters. Sequencing of the libraries was done on an Illumina NovaSeq, producing 2 x 150 bp paired-end reads. On the authors' methods: The reads were demultiplexed and collapsed into UMI-guided consensus sequences using migec v1.2.7. With mixcr v2.1.11, UMI consensuses were aligned to TRA and TRB V and J templates and assembled into clonotypes. A clonotype was counted as expanded or contracted only if both edgeR and NoisET called the change significant, with noise models trained on biological replicates. For edgeR calls, a false discovery rate-adjusted p below 0.01 and a log2 fold-change threshold of 1 were applied. PCA with hierarchical clustering of max-normalized trajectories of the 1000 most abundant clonotypes was used as exploratory dynamics analysis. Each responding clone was given a CD4 or CD8 phenotype based on the CD4+ and CD8+ repertoires, which had been sequenced separately. The raw public data were reprocessed by TCRdb itself: fastp quality trimming at Q25, MiXCR clonotype calling, in-frame beta chains only. Rows matching on CDR3 protein sequence are summarized as one entry with the most common DNA and genes. TCRdb's processing, not the study's, gives the V and J calls here. The sample yields about 600,000 distinct CDR3 sequences; approximately 21% were counted once. The ten biggest clones cover approximately 8% of the sample.

The receptor chain draws on TRBV5-1 and TRBJ2-1, with no reliable assignment of the D segment. The material sequenced was PBMCs or a T cell subset sorted from them (not recorded which). The clonotype originates from an adult woman who had mild COVID-19 (a few samples of this study predate the infection). The sample titles of this study are shuffled in the database, so cell type and time point are left out; the donor was told from shared clones. Here the CDR3 is given as CASSPMAQSNEQFF. The sequenced DNA: TGCGCCAGCAGCCCCATGGCGCAGTCCAATGAGCAGTTCTTC.